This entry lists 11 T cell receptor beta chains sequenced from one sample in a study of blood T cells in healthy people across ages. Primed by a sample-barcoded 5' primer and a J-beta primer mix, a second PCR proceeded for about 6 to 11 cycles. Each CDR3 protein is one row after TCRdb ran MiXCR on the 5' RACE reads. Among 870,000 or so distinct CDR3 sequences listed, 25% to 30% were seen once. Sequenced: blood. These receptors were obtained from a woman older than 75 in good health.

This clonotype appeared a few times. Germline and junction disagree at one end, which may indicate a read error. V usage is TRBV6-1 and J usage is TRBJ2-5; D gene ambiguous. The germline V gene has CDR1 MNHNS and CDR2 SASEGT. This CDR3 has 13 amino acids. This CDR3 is CASREVERETQYF. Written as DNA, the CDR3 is TGTGCCAGCAGGGAAGTGGAGCGAGAGACCCAGTACTTC.

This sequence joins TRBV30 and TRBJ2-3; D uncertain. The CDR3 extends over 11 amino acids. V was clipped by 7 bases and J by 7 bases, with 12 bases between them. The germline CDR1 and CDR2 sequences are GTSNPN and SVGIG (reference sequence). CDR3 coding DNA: TGTGCCTCTCAGCTTACGAATACGCAGTATTTT. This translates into CASQLTNTQYF.

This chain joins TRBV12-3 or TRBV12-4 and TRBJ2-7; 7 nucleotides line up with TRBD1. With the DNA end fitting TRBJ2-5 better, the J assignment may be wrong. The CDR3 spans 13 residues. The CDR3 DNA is TGTGCCAGCAGGCTACAGGGGCATGAGACCCAGTACTTC. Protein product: CASRLQGHETQYF.

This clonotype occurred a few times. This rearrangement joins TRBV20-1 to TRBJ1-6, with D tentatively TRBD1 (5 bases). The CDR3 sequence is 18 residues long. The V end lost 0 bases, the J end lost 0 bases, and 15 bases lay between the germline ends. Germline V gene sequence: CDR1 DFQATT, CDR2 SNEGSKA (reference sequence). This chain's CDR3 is CSARDREGVLSYNSPLHF. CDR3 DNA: TGCAGTGCTAGAGATCGGGAAGGGGTCCTCTCCTATAATTCACCCCTCCACTTT.

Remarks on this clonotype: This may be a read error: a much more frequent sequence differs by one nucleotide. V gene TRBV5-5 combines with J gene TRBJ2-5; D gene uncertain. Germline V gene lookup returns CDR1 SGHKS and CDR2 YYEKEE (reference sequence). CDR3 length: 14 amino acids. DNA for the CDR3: TGTGTCAGCACCTTGGCCCCGGCGGAGAATGAGCAGTACTTC. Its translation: CVSTLAPAENEQYF.

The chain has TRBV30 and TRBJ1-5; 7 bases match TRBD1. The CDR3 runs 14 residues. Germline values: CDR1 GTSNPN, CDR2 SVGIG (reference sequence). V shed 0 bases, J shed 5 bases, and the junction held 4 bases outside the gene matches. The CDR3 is CAWSVTGNHQPQHF. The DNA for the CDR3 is TGTGCCTGGAGTGTGACAGGGAACCATCAGCCCCAGCATTTT.

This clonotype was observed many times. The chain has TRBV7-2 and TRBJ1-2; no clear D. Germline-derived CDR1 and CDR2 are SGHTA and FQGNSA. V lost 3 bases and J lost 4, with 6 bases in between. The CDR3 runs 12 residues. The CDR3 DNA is TGTGCCAGCAGCTTTATTACCTATGGCTACACCTTC. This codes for CASSFITYGYTF. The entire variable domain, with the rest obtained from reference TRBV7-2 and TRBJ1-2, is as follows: GAGVSQSPSNKVTEKGKDVELRCDPISGHTALYWYRQSLGQGLEFLIYFQGNSAPDKSGLPSDRFSAERTGGSVSTLTIQRTQQEDSAVYLCASSFITYGYTFGSGTRLTVV.

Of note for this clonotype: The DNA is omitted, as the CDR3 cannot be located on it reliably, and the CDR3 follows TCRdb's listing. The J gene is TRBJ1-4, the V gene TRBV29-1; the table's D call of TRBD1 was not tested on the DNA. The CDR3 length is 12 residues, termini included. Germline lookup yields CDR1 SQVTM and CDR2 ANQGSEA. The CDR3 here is CSVGKGNEKRFF.

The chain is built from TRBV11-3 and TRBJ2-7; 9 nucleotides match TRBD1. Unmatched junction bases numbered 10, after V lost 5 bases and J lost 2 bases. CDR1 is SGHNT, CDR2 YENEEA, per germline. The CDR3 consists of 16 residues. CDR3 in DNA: TGTGCCAGCAGCCCATCACCGGGACAGGGCCCCTACGAGCAGTACTTC. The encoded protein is CASSPSPGQGPYEQYF.

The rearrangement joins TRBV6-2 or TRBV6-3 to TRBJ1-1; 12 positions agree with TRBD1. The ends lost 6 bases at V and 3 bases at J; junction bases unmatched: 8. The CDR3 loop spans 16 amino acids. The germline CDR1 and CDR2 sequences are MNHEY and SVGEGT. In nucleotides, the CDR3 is TGTGCCAGCAGGCCCCGGGACAGGGGGCCGTACACTGAAGCTTTCTTT. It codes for CASRPRDRGPYTEAFF.

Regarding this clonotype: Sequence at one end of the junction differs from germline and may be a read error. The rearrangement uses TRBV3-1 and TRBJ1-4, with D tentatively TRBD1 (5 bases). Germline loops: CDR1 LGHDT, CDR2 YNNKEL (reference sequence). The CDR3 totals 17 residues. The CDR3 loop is CASSPVDGTLMNGKLFF. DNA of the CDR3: TGTGCCAGCAGCCCCGTGGACGGGACGTTAATGAATGGAAAACTGTTTTTT.